A selection of T cell receptor beta chains follows, all from one sample in a study of blood T cell repertoires in COVID-19. The table came from immunoSEQ multiplex PCR; TCRdb's copy has only in-frame clones and leaves some out. The sample consists of around 300,000 clones, approximately 82% of them appearing once. Specimen: peripheral blood. These receptors were collected from a man aged 30 to 39 with active or convalescent COVID-19. Both conserved end residues are part of each CDR3. The D gene is left open where the match is weak. Some rows mark clone size as missing; the rest say once, few, many or name a class of expanded clone.

>NA|TRBV24-1|NA|TRBJ1-1
CATRDKQNTEAFF
TGTGCCACCCGGGACAAGCAGAACACTGAAGCTTTCTTT
>NA|TRBV5-1|NA|TRBJ2-1
CASSLALVAGNEQFF
TGCGCCAGCAGCTTAGCTTTAGTTGCGGGCAATGAGCAGTTCTTC
>NA|TRBV7-3|NA|TRBJ2-3
CASSLSGSTDTQYF
TGTGCCAGCAGCTTGTCGGGGAGCACAGATACGCAGTATTTT
>NA|TRBV11-2|few|TRBJ2-7
CASSRSGTLSSYEQYF
TGTGCCAGCAGCCGCTCCGGGACACTGAGCTCCTACGAGCAGTACTTC
>TRBD2|TRBV3-1/TRBV3-2|NA|TRBJ2-1
CASSPKVAGIEQFF
TGTGCCAGCAGCCCCAAAGTAGCGGGCATTGAGCAGTTCTTC
>TRBD2|TRBV9|NA|TRBJ2-1
CATSSGGDNEQFF
TGTGCCACCTCGAGCGGGGGGGACAATGAGCAGTTCTTC
>TRBD1|TRBV19|NA|TRBJ1-6
CASSQTGSSYNSPLHF
TGTGCCAGTAGCCAGACAGGGAGCTCCTATAATTCACCCCTCCACTTT
>NA|TRBV12-5|NA|TRBJ2-5
CASGLGGQETQYF
TGTGCTAGTGGTTTAGGGGGCCAAGAGACCCAGTACTTC
>TRBD1|TRBV7-9|NA|TRBJ1-2
CASSLAGTGDPSYGYTF
TGTGCCAGCAGCCTCGCCGGGACAGGTGACCCTAGCTATGGCTACACCTTC
>NA|TRBV7-2|few|TRBJ2-2
CASSSLTGELFF
TGTGCCAGCAGCTCACTCACCGGGGAGCTGTTTTTT
>NA|TRBV13|NA|TRBJ2-3
CASSFPSSDTQYF
TGTGCCAGCAGCTTTCCAAGCTCAGATACGCAGTATTTT
>NA|TRBV6-1|NA|TRBJ1-4
CASSESRGNEKLFF
TGTGCCAGCAGTGAATCAAGGGGTAATGAAAAACTGTTTTTT
>TRBD1|TRBV25-1|NA|TRBJ1-6
CASRVDRENSPLHF
TGTGCCAGCAGAGTGGACAGGGAAAATTCACCCCTCCACTTT
>NA|TRBV7-8|NA|TRBJ1-6
CASSHSNSPLHF
TGTGCCAGCAGCCACTCGAACTCACCCCTCCACTTT
>TRBD1|TRBV2|NA|TRBJ2-7
CASRETTGAAHEQYF
TGTGCCAGCAGGGAAACGACAGGGGCGGCCCACGAGCAGTACTTC
>NA|TRBV30|once|TRBJ2-7
CAWNRRAVSYEQYF
TGTGCCTGGAATCGACGAGCGGTCTCCTACGAGCAGTACTTC
>TRBD2|TRBV30|NA|TRBJ2-7
CAWSSGTSVGNYEQYF
TGTGCCTGGAGTTCCGGGACTAGCGTAGGGAACTACGAGCAGTACTTC
>NA|TRBV29-1|NA|TRBJ1-3
CSVTSNIGNTIYF
TGCAGCGTTACGAGTAACATCGGGAACACCATATATTTT
>NA|TRBV13|once|TRBJ2-1
CASSLRTVSSYNEQFF
TGTGCCAGCAGTTTAAGAACGGTTAGCTCCTACAATGAGCAGTTCTTC
>NA|TRBV5-4|NA|TRBJ2-7
CASSLATDYEQYF
TGTGCCAGCAGCTTGGCGACAGACTACGAGCAGTACTTC
>NA|TRBV28|NA|TRBJ2-4
CASSLPLVAKNIQYF
TGTGCCAGCAGTTTACCTCTAGTAGCCAAAAACATTCAGTACTTC
>NA|TRBV7-9|once|TRBJ2-7
CASRTRGSGEQYF
TGTGCCAGCCGTACCAGGGGCTCGGGCGAGCAGTACTTC
>NA|TRBV7-2|NA|TRBJ2-2
CASSYWTILNTGELFF
TGTGCCAGCAGCTATTGGACTATCCTGAACACCGGGGAGCTGTTTTTT
>NA|TRBV30|once|TRBJ1-4
CAWSVLGATNEKLFF
TGTGCCTGGAGCGTCCTGGGCGCAACTAATGAAAAACTGTTTTTT
>NA|TRBV27|NA|TRBJ2-3
CASSLGVWGTDTQYF
TGTGCCAGCAGTTTAGGAGTTTGGGGCACAGATACGCAGTATTTT
>TRBD1|TRBV6-2/TRBV6-3|NA|TRBJ1-2
CASSPGQGAAYGYTF
TGTGCCAGCAGCCCTGGACAGGGGGCAGCCTATGGCTACACCTTC
>TRBD2|TRBV11-2|NA|TRBJ2-3
CASSLDRGSGRFWTDTQYF
TGTGCCAGCAGCTTAGATCGGGGTAGCGGGAGGTTTTGGACAGATACGCAGTATTTT
>NA|TRBV30|once|TRBJ1-2
CAWSGGGGYTF
TGTGCCTGGAGTGGAGGAGGAGGCTACACCTTC
>TRBD2|TRBV10-3|few|TRBJ2-5
CAISGRPGTSGVQETQYF
TGTGCCATCAGTGGGCGGCCCGGGACTAGCGGAGTACAAGAGACCCAGTACTTC
>TRBD1|TRBV11-1|NA|TRBJ2-1
CASSRAGQGPKGQFF
TGTGCCAGCAGCCGGGCGGGACAGGGGCCCAAGGGGCAGTTCTTC
>TRBD1|TRBV11-2|NA|TRBJ2-5
CASSPRTGVQETQYF
TGTGCCAGCAGCCCCAGGACAGGCGTGCAAGAGACCCAGTACTTC
>NA|TRBV11-3|NA|TRBJ2-7
CASSLGIGSSYEQYF
TGTGCCAGCAGCTTAGGCATCGGGAGCTCCTACGAGCAGTACTTC
>NA|TRBV4-2|NA|TRBJ1-2
CASSHGGGGTRNYGYTF
TGTGCCAGCAGCCATGGCGGGGGAGGGACACGTAACTATGGCTACACCTTC
>TRBD1|TRBV7-2|NA|TRBJ1-2
CASSPDRLYGYTF
TGTGCCAGCAGCCCGGACAGGCTCTATGGCTACACCTTC
>NA|TRBV4-1|NA|TRBJ1-4
CASSQVAGFPANEKLFF
TGCGCCAGCAGCCAGGTGGCAGGGTTCCCTGCTAATGAAAAACTGTTTTTT
>NA|TRBV19|NA|TRBJ1-4
CASSTGLTNEKLFF
TGTGCCAGTAGTACCGGGTTGACTAATGAAAAACTGTTTTTT
>TRBD1|TRBV30|NA|TRBJ1-6
CAWSKDRLSSYNSPLHF
TGTGCCTGGAGTAAGGACAGGCTGAGCTCCTATAATTCACCCCTCCACTTT
>TRBD1|TRBV6-4|once|TRBJ2-7
CASSDSDRDEQYF
TGTGCCAGCAGTGACTCGGACAGGGACGAGCAGTACTTC
>NA|TRBV19|few|TRBJ1-1
CASSRGWENTEAFF
TGTGCCAGTAGTCGGGGGTGGGAGAACACTGAAGCTTTCTTT
>TRBD2|TRBV5-1|NA|TRBJ2-7
CASIPLGEGYEQYF
TGCGCCAGCATTCCCTTGGGGGAGGGTTACGAGCAGTACTTC
>NA|TRBV5-1|NA|TRBJ1-3
CASSLAQGTSGNTIYF
TGCGCCAGCAGTTTGGCGCAGGGAACCTCTGGAAACACCATATATTTT
>TRBD2|TRBV27|NA|TRBJ2-7
CASSLALAGVYEQYF
TGTGCCAGCAGTTTGGCTTTAGCGGGAGTCTACGAGCAGTACTTC
>NA|TRBV11-1|NA|TRBJ2-3
CASSWAGLVDTQYF
TGTGCCAGCAGCTGGGCGGGGTTGGTAGATACGCAGTATTTT
>NA|TRBV4-2|NA|TRBJ1-2
CASSLHKEAPAYGYTF
TGTGCCAGCAGCCTCCACAAGGAGGCGCCGGCCTATGGCTACACCTTC
>NA|TRBV5-1|NA|TRBJ1-1
CASSLGGGSTEAFF
TGCGCCAGCAGCTTGGGAGGGGGAAGCACTGAAGCTTTCTTT
>NA|TRBV7-9|NA|TRBJ2-5
CASSQTGDRETQYF
TGTGCCAGCAGCCAGACAGGAGATCGAGAGACCCAGTACTTC
>TRBD2|TRBV4-1|NA|TRBJ2-5
CASRGGLALVETQYF
TGCGCCAGCAGGGGGGGACTAGCGTTGGTGGAGACCCAGTACTTC
>NA|TRBV29-1|NA|TRBJ2-3
CSVGGAGATDTQYF
TGCAGCGTTGGAGGGGCGGGGGCTACAGATACGCAGTATTTT
>TRBD1|TRBV6-1|NA|TRBJ1-5
CASSVQPGQGTQPQHF
TGTGCCAGCAGTGTCCAACCGGGACAGGGAACTCAGCCCCAGCATTTT